These T cell receptor beta chains were read from a single sample in a study of identical twins. One entry per CDR3 protein results from TCRdb running MiXCR on the 5' RACE reads. The sample has 550,000 to 700,000 distinct CDR3 sequences; 21% are singletons. These data were also filed under a second study, of T cells expressing NK-cell markers.

The specimen was PBMCs. These receptors all stem from a woman under 30 in good health. Both conserved end residues are part of each CDR3. A D gene is named only where the DNA matches it firmly.

TRBJ2-3,TRBV11-2,TRBD2,CASSLASSGSASDTQYF
TRBJ1-1,TRBV20-1,NA,CSAKAEVNTEAFF
TRBJ2-3,TRBV20-1,NA,CSAHVRTPRYF
TRBJ2-5,TRBV5-1,TRBD2,CASSFRLAGEETQYF
TRBJ2-5,TRBV10-3,NA,CAISEGSEPTSQYF
TRBJ1-2,TRBV29-1,NA,CSVPVDPNYGYTF
TRBJ2-1,TRBV20-1,NA,CSALDSKQFF
TRBJ2-1,TRBV2,NA,CASSDRGWNEQFF
TRBJ2-1,TRBV5-1,TRBD2,CASSLDHSGAGGQVNEQFF
TRBJ2-1,TRBV7-2,NA,CASSFQSRREFF
TRBJ2-3,TRBV20-1,TRBD2,CSARDPQRGATDTQYF
TRBJ2-1,TRBV2,NA,CASSGVVVNDEQFF
TRBJ2-1,TRBV7-9,NA,CASSLGGNKFF
TRBJ2-1,TRBV6-1,TRBD1,CASFSPGQGGNEQFF
TRBJ1-2,TRBV29-1,NA,CSVVTRGEDGYTF
TRBJ2-7,TRBV6-5,TRBD2,CASSYLAGDSYEQYF
TRBJ2-1,TRBV5-1,NA,CASKRPSSYNEQFF
TRBJ2-3,TRBV20-1,TRBD2,CSATPPSGGATDTQYF
TRBJ1-2,TRBV12-3/TRBV12-4,NA,CASSFSSSGNGYTF
TRBJ2-1,TRBV20-1,NA,CSAPSGSGDEQFF
TRBJ1-5,TRBV20-1,TRBD1,CSAQQGVSNQPQHF
TRBJ2-3,TRBV18,NA,CASSPPGPRTRYGYF
TRBJ2-7,TRBV5-1,NA,CASSLGSGGPSYEQYF
TRBJ2-5,TRBV12-3/TRBV12-4,NA,CASSLRVETQYF
TRBJ2-1,TRBV4-2,TRBD2,CASSLEPEAGGPRNEQFF
TRBJ2-5,TRBV20-1,TRBD1,CSAGGRGRGTETQYF
TRBJ2-7,TRBV10-3,NA,CAISARQEQHEQYF
TRBJ1-1,TRBV7-3,NA,CASAPETQREAFF
TRBJ2-5,TRBV21-1,NA,CASSSGTPRETQYF
TRBJ1-6,TRBV7-9,NA,CASSLIPGHDNSPLHF
TRBJ1-2,TRBV20-1,NA,CSAGGPNYGYTF
TRBJ1-2,TRBV10-3,NA,CAISGSTGTNGYTF
TRBJ2-7,TRBV20-1,TRBD2,CSASSRENYEQYF
TRBJ2-5,TRBV11-2,NA,CASSFLLAGPAQETQYF
TRBJ2-1,TRBV15,NA,CATSSAGRLELKQFF
TRBJ2-2,TRBV29-1,TRBD2,CSVTGLAGVRTGELFF
TRBJ1-1,TRBV29-1,NA,CSVERGTSTEAFF
TRBJ2-7,TRBV6-1,NA,CASRTRGVAGIYEQYF
TRBJ2-5,TRBV20-1,NA,CSARVTGQETQYF
TRBJ2-5,TRBV29-1,NA,CSVGPRLGETQYF
TRBJ1-1,TRBV5-1,NA,CASSLAAGALNTEAFF
TRBJ2-6,TRBV20-1,NA,CSARAEGSGANVLTF
TRBJ2-1,TRBV6-1,NA,CASNEGGLSSYNEQFF
TRBJ1-2,TRBV12-3/TRBV12-4,NA,CASSQQDRSSNYGYSF
TRBJ1-1,TRBV20-1,NA,CSARWGLGTEAFF
TRBJ2-1,TRBV11-1,NA,CANMAADRGRNEQFF
TRBJ1-4,TRBV6-1,TRBD1,CASSDRGQGVNEKLFF
TRBJ2-5,TRBV20-1,TRBD2,CSAPKLTSGQETQYF
TRBJ1-3,TRBV27,NA,CASSLGRGNTIYF
TRBJ1-2,TRBV29-1,NA,CSVEYPAGYGYTF
TRBJ1-1,TRBV2,NA,CASSSGIGTEAFF
TRBJ2-1,TRBV3-1,TRBD2,CASSQGGGSRYNEQFF
TRBJ1-1,TRBV20-1,NA,CSAPGVGPYTEAFF
TRBJ2-1,TRBV7-2,TRBD2,CASSPRALAGRFHEQFF
TRBJ2-1,TRBV5-1,TRBD2,CASSLETSHDREQFF
TRBJ2-1,TRBV7-9,NA,CASSRGLAEQFF
TRBJ2-2,TRBV29-1,NA,CSVEVGGGNTGELFF
TRBJ2-2,TRBV5-1,NA,CASSLNRLNTGELFF
TRBJ2-3,TRBV4-2,NA,CASSQGGVVGVGTDTQYF